This record concerns one T cell receptor (beta chain) sequence. This table comes from immunoSEQ multiplex PCR, and its TCRdb copy is limited to in-frame clones, with some not included. The sample has some 300,000 clones, over 80% seen once. These data belong to a study of blood T cell repertoires in COVID-19. Overall study: COVID-19 samples, acute and convalescent, were from the United States, Italy and Spain. The cDNA or gDNA used as material had been derived from T cells, B-cell-depleted T cells, or PBMCs.

The length of the CDR3 is 15 residues. Germline CDR1 and CDR2: SEHNR and FQNEAQ (reference sequence). The V end was cut by 5 bases, the J end by 5 bases, with 15 bases between. The sequenced sample was peripheral blood. The chain joins TRBV7-9 to TRBJ1-4; D possibly corresponds to TRBD1 (6 bases). The TCR sequence derives from a woman aged 50 to 60 with active or convalescent COVID-19. This CDR3 is CASSPLGGRNEKLFF. For the CDR3, the DNA is TGTGCCAGCAGCCCCCTCGGGGGGCGGAATGAAAAACTGTTTTTT.